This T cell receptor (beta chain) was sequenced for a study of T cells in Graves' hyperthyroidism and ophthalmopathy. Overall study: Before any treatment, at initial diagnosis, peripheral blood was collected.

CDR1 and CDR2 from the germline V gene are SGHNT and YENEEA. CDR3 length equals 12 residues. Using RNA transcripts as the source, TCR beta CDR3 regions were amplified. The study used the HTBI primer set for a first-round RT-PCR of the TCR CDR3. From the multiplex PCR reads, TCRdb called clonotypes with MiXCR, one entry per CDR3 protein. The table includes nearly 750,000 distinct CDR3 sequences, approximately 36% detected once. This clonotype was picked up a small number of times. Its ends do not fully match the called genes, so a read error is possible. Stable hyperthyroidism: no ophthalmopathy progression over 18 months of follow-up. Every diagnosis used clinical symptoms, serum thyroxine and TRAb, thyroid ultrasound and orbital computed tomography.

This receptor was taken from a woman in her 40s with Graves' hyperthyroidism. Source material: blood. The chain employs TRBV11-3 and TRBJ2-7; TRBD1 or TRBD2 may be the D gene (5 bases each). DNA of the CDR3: TGTGCCAGCAGCTTAGGCAGGGACGAGCAGCACTTC. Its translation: CASSLGRDEQHF.